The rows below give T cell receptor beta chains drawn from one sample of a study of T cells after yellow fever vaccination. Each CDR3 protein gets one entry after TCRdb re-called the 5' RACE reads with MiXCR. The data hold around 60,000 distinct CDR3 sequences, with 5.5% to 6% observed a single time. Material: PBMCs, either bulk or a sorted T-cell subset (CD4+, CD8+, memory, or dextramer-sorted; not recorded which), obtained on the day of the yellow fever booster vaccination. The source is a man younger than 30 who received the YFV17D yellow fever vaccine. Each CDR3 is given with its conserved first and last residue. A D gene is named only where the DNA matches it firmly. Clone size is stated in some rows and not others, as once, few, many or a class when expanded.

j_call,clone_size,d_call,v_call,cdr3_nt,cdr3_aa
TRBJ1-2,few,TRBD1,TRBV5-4,TGTGCCAGCAGCTCCTCCGGGACAGGGGTCTATGGCTACACCTTC,CASSSSGTGVYGYTF
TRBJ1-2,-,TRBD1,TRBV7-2,TGTGCCAGCAGCTTCATAGGACGGGACAGGGGTGGCTACACCTTC,CASSFIGRDRGGYTF
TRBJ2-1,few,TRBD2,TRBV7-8,TGTGCCAGCATCGGCTGGGAGCGGGGGCCCGGTGAGGCCAATGAGCAGTTCTTC,CASIGWERGPGEANEQFF
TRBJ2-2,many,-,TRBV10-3,TGTGCCATCAGCCCTCTAGGCCCGGGGACCGGGGAGCTGTTTTTT,CAISPLGPGTGELFF
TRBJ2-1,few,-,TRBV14,TGTGCCAGCAGCCAAGATCCGAGTAGGTTATCGTCTCCCAATGAGCAGTTCTTC,CASSQDPSRLSSPNEQFF
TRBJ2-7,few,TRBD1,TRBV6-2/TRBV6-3,TGTGCCAGCTGCAGGACAGGGTCCTACGAGCAGTACTTC,CASCRTGSYEQYF
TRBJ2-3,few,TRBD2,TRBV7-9,TGTGCCAGCAGCTCCCCGGGGGGTTTGGACACAGATACGCAGTATTTT,CASSSPGGLDTDTQYF
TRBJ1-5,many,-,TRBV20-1,TGCAGTGCCACTGAGGGGGGTCAGCCCCAGCATTTT,CSATEGGQPQHF
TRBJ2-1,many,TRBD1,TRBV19,TGTGCCAGTAGTGGCACCGGGACAGTATACAATGAGCAGTTCTTC,CASSGTGTVYNEQFF
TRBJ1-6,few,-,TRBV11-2,TGTGCCAGCAGCTTAGGCGTGGGGAAACCCCTCCACTTT,CASSLGVGKPLHF
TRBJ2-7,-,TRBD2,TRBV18,TGTGCCAGCTCTAGCCTAGCGGGCCAACCGGAAGACACGCCGGAGCAGTACTTC,CASSSLAGQPEDTPEQYF
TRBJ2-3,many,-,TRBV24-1,TGTGCCACCAGTGACTCCGCGGGGGCGACAGATACGCAGTATTTT,CATSDSAGATDTQYF
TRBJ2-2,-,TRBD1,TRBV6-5,TGTGCCAGCAGTTATCTGGCAGGGGGCTTTCATTCGGATTACACCGGGGAGCTGTTTTTT,CASSYLAGGFHSDYTGELFF
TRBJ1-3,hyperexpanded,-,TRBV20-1,TGCAGTGCTCGTGGAAACACCATATATTTT,CSARGNTIYF
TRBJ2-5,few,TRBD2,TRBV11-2,TGTGCCAGCAGCCTGGGGACTAGCGGGGGCCTTTTGGAGACCCAGTACTTC,CASSLGTSGGLLETQYF